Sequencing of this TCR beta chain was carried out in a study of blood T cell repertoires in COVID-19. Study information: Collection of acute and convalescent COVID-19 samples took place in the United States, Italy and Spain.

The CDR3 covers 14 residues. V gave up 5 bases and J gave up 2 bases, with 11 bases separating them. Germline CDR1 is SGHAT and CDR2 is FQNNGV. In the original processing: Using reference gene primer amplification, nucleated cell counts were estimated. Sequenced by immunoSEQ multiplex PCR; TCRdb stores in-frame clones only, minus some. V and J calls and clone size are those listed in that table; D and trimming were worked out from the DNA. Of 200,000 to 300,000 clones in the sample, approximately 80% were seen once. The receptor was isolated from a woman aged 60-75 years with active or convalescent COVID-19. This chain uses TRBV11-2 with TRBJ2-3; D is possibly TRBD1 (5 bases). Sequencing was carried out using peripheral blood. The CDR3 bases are TGTGCCAGCAGCCAGACAGCGATCACAGATACGCAGTATTTT. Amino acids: CASSQTAITDTQYF.